The 26 T cell receptor beta chains below come from one sample, sequenced in a study of naive and memory T cell subsets. General study findings and limits: Naive repertoires, especially CD8, held a few larger clonotypes, possibly memory cells re-expressing CD45RA.

These receptors' antigens are unknown. Both TRBC1 and TRBC2 were covered by a beta constant-region primer of two equimolar oligonucleotides. The ligated cDNA underwent four PCR rounds using SP2 and nested alpha and beta constant-region primers. TCRdb analysed the UMI-ligation and nested PCR reads with MiXCR anew, one entry per CDR3 protein. The table includes 130,000 to 150,000 distinct CDR3 sequences, 22% detected once. Sequencing was carried out using naive CD4+ T cells from blood. Receptor source: a human donor in good health.

This clonotype has more than one count but fewer than ten. The rearrangement links TRBV10-3 to TRBJ1-2; 7 nucleotides line up with TRBD1. Germline loops: CDR1 ENHRY, CDR2 SYGVKD. The CDR3 is made up of 16 amino acids. V lost 7 bases and J lost 6; bases outside the gene matches: 17. The CDR3: CAITPTSGTAIHGYTF. Here the CDR3 DNA reads TGTGCCATCACCCCTACTTCCGGGACAGCGATCCATGGCTACACCTTC.

This clonotype was seen only a few times. The chain uses TRBV7-2 and TRBJ1-1; tentative D call: TRBD1 (6 bases). The length of the CDR3 is 15 residues. The V end lost 5 bases, the J end lost 1 base, and 14 bases lay between the germline ends. Germline-derived CDR1 and CDR2 are SGHTA and FQGNSA. The CDR3: CASSGTGTRNTEAFF. CDR3 in DNA: TGTGCCAGCAGCGGAACCGGGACAAGGAACACTGAAGCTTTCTTT. The full variable domain, its missing parts supplied by reference TRBV7-2 and TRBJ1-1, is GAGVSQSPSNKVTEKGKDVELRCDPISGHTALYWYRQSLGQGLEFLIYFQGNSAPDKSGLPSDRFSAERTGGSVSTLTIQRTQQEDSAVYLCASSGTGTRNTEAFFGQGTRLTVV.

The chain joins TRBV5-1 to TRBJ2-3; D gene unclear. The CDR3 has 13 residues. The germline gives CDR1 SGHRS, CDR2 YFSETQ. Trimming took 0 bases from V and 4 from J, leaving 6 bases between them. As DNA, the CDR3 is TGCGCCAGCAGCTTGGCGAAGGCAGATACGCAGTATTTT. Translated, it gives CASSLAKADTQYF.

This clonotype appeared many times. This chain uses TRBV11-2 with TRBJ1-1, with D hard to call. The CDR3 totals 17 residues. Trimming pared 1 base from V and 3 bases from J, leaving 18 bases between. Germline V gene sequence: CDR1 SGHAT, CDR2 FQNNGV. DNA for the CDR3: TGTGCCAGCAGCTTAGTTTTTGGTGGTAACTTGGACACTGAAGCTTTCTTT. This gives the protein CASSLVFGGNLDTEAFF.

This clonotype has only a few counts. The V call is TRBV18, the J call TRBJ2-7, with 9 bases identical to TRBD2. Losses at the gene ends were 1 base for V and 4 bases for J; bases not matched to a gene: 11. CDR3 size: 17 residues. The germline V gene has CDR1 KGHSH and CDR2 LQKENI. CDR3 sequence reads: CASSPRASGNPLYEQYF. CDR3 sequence (DNA): TGTGCCAGCTCACCACGGGCTAGCGGGAACCCCCTTTACGAGCAGTACTTC.

This clonotype has just a few counts. The rearrangement uses TRBV9 and TRBJ2-3, with TRBD2 identical over 9 bases. The CDR3 spans 18 residues. The trim removed 3 bases at V and 4 bases at J, leaving 15 bases unmatched. Germline V gives CDR1 SGDLS, CDR2 YYNGEE. In nucleotides, the CDR3 is TGTGCCAGCAGCGAGAGGGCGGGAGGGCCGATTGGCCCAGATACGCAGTATTTT. Protein product: CASSERAGGPIGPDTQYF.

This clonotype appeared a few times. The genes are TRBV7-3 and TRBJ2-2; D is perhaps TRBD2 (5 bases). CDR1 is SGHTA, CDR2 FQGTGA, per germline. This CDR3 is built from 16 residues. V dropped 2 bases and J dropped 1 base, with 11 bases sitting between them. CDR3: CASSLRASRNTGELFF. Here the CDR3 DNA reads TGTGCCAGCAGCTTACGGGCTAGCAGGAACACCGGGGAGCTGTTTTTT. Combining the CDR3 with reference TRBV7-3 and TRBJ2-2 gives the whole variable domain GAGVSQTPSNKVTEKGKYVELRCDPISGHTALYWYRQSLGQGPEFLIYFQGTGAADDSGLPNDRFFAVRPEGSVSTLKIQRTERGDSAVYLCASSLRASRNTGELFFGEGSRLTVL.

This clonotype was counted only a few times. This chain connects TRBV12-3 or TRBV12-4 to TRBJ1-6; D remains ambiguous. The CDR3 length is 14 residues. Deletions cut 3 bases from V and 4 bases from J, with 7 bases between. The CDR3 region has the DNA TGTGCCAGCAGTTTGAAAGGTTATAATTCACCCCTCCACTTT. Translating it yields CASSLKGYNSPLHF.

The chain recombines TRBV6-2 or TRBV6-3 with TRBJ1-5; D not resolved. The germline CDR1 and CDR2 sequences are MNHEY and SVGEGT. Between the trimmed V and J ends, which lost 7 bases and 4 bases, there was a span of 11 bases. This CDR3 has 13 amino acids. CDR3 nucleotide sequence: TGTGCCAGCACTGACGTAACGAATCAGCCCCAGCATTTT. It translates to CASTDVTNQPQHF.

This clonotype was observed a handful of times. The rearrangement links TRBV10-2 to TRBJ2-3; 10 nucleotides line up with TRBD2. Germline CDR1 reads WSHSY; CDR2 reads SAAADI. With V trimmed by 0 bases and J by 0 bases, 18 bases remained unmatched. The CDR3 extends over 22 amino acids. In DNA form, the CDR3 reads TGCGCCAGCAGTGAGTCATTACTCCGGGCTAGCGGGAGTCCCCCTAGCACAGATACGCAGTATTTT. As protein: CASSESLLRASGSPPSTDTQYF.

The chain carries TRBV2 and TRBJ2-7, with D maybe TRBD1 (6 bases). The CDR3 extends over 14 amino acids. Germline V lookup: CDR1 SNHLY, CDR2 FYNNEI. Trimming cost V 6 bases and J 2 bases, with 14 bases left between them. In nucleotides, the CDR3 is TGTGCCAGCAGGGTCCGGGACATAGCCTACGAGCAGTACTTC. This translates into CASRVRDIAYEQYF.

The table lists this clonotype with many counts. V is TRBV20-1 and J is TRBJ2-1, with D uncertain. CDR3 size: 13 residues. Per germline, CDR1 DFQATT and CDR2 SNEGSKA (reference sequence). V was cut by 6 bases and J by 3 bases, with 12 bases left in between. CDR3 coding DNA: TGCAGTGCCGCGGCCACTAACTACAATGAGCAGTTCTTC. Residues: CSAAATNYNEQFF.

This clonotype was counted ten times or more. This chain connects TRBV16 to TRBJ2-1; D remains unclear. The CDR3 covers 14 residues. Germline assignment: CDR1 KGHSY and CDR2 FQNENV. With 2 bases removed from V and 3 bases from J, the gap between germline ends came to 8 bases. The CDR3 sequence: CASSQGRIYNEQFF. As DNA, the CDR3 is TGTGCCAGCAGCCAAGGACGGATCTACAATGAGCAGTTCTTC.

The genes are TRBV29-1 and TRBJ2-5; a weak D match, TRBD2 (5 bases). Germline V lookup: CDR1 SQVTM, CDR2 ANQGSEA. The length of the CDR3 is 11 residues. Trimming pared 5 bases from V and 4 bases from J, leaving 8 bases between. CDR3 in DNA: TGCAGCGTTAACGGAGGAGAGACCCAGTACTTC. Translation gives CSVNGGETQYF.

The J gene is TRBJ1-1, the V gene TRBV27; 7 nucleotides agree with TRBD1. Germline V gene sequence: CDR1 MNHEY, CDR2 SMNVEV (reference sequence). The CDR3 is made up of 15 amino acids. Trimming took 5 bases from V and 5 from J; bases not matched to a gene: 11. CDR3 in amino acids: CASSPRQGVRTEAFF. The CDR3 bases are TGTGCCAGCAGTCCCCGACAGGGAGTTAGGACTGAAGCTTTCTTT.

The chain combines TRBV27 with TRBJ2-1; D may match TRBD1 or TRBD2 (6 bases each). V shed 0 bases and J shed 4 bases, with 13 bases lying between them. The CDR3 contains 16 residues. Germline CDR1 and CDR2: MNHEY and SMNVEV (reference sequence). In nucleotides, the CDR3 is TGTGCCAGCAGTTTATCGGAGGGACAACCGTACAATGAGCAGTTCTTC. Translated, it gives CASSLSEGQPYNEQFF.

This clonotype has more than one count but fewer than ten. This chain links TRBV28 with TRBJ2-2, with 12 bases lining up with TRBD2. The length of the CDR3 is 15 residues. Germline CDR1 reads MDHEN; CDR2 reads SYDVKM. Trimming took 7 bases from V and 6 from J; bases not matched to a gene: 6. In nucleotides, the CDR3 is TGTGCCAGCAAAGGACTAGCGGGATTCTCCGGGGAGCTGTTTTTT. It yields the protein CASKGLAGFSGELFF.

The chain recombines TRBV15 with TRBJ2-7, with 8 bases that match TRBD1. The CDR3 is made up of 16 amino acids. V lost 0 bases to trimming and J lost 3 bases; unmatched junction nucleotides: 7. Germline CDR1 and CDR2: LNHNV and YYDKDF (reference sequence). CDR3 DNA sequence: TGTGCCACCAGCAGAGATGGGACAGGACCTCTCTACGAGCAGTACTTC. Its protein is CATSRDGTGPLYEQYF.

The chain is built from TRBV28 and TRBJ2-1; D possibly corresponds to TRBD1 (6 bases). CDR3 length: 14 amino acids. V was clipped by 3 bases and J by 9 bases, with 15 bases between them. The germline CDR1 and CDR2 sequences are MDHEN and SYDVKM. The DNA for the CDR3 is TGTGCCAGCAGTTTCCCAGGGGCGCACCGTGAGCAGTTCTTC. Translating gives CASSFPGAHREQFF.

This clonotype was picked up a small number of times. This sequence joins TRBV2 and TRBJ2-1, with 8 bases that match TRBD2. V shed 6 bases and J 6 bases; nucleotides not matched to a gene: 7. The CDR3 loop spans 14 amino acids. Looked up from germline, CDR1 is SNHLY and CDR2 is FYNNEI. In DNA form, the CDR3 reads TGTGCCAGCAGAGCGGGAGAGGGAAGCAATGAGCAGTTCTTC. Its translation: CASRAGEGSNEQFF.

This clonotype has just a few counts. One end of the junction is discordant with germline, which a read error may explain. The rearrangement joins TRBV7-7 to TRBJ2-2, with TRBD1 matching 9 bases. This CDR3 is built from 14 residues. CDR1 is SSHAT, CDR2 FNYEAQ, per germline (reference sequence). CDR3: CASSMDRGQGELFF. The CDR3 region has the DNA TGTGCTAGCAGCATGGACAGGGGTCAAGGGGAGCTGTTTTTT. Supplemented by reference TRBV7-7 and TRBJ2-2, the full variable domain reads GAGVSQSPRYKVTKRGQDVTLRCDPISSHATLYWYQQALGQGPEFLTYFNYEAQPDKSGLPSDRFSAERPEGSISTLTIQRTEQRDSAMYRCASSMDRGQGELFFGEGSRLTVL.

The rearrangement joins TRBV20-1 to TRBJ2-1, with 13 bases that match TRBD2. With 0 bases clipped from V and 9 bases from J, the junction kept 8 bases outside the gene matches. From germline, CDR1 is DFQATT and CDR2 SNEGSKA (reference sequence). The CDR3 length is 16 residues. CDR3 sequence reads: CSARDLPGTSGTEQFF. In DNA form, the CDR3 reads TGCAGTGCTAGAGATTTGCCCGGGACTAGCGGGACTGAGCAGTTCTTC.

The chain has TRBV12-3 or TRBV12-4 and TRBJ2-1; TRBD2 agrees at 8 bases. This CDR3 comprises 17 residues. The trim removed 2 bases at V and 8 bases at J, leaving 14 bases unmatched. CDR3 protein: CASSLSGGSRLAHEQFF. DNA for the CDR3: TGTGCCAGCAGTTTATCGGGAGGGAGTCGCCTCGCTCATGAGCAGTTCTTC.

This chain uses TRBV11-2 with TRBJ2-7, with unresolved D. Germline-derived CDR1 and CDR2 are SGHAT and FQNNGV. Trimming took 2 bases from V and 5 from J, leaving 10 bases between them. This CDR3 spans 13 amino acids. The CDR3 DNA is TGTGCCAGCAGCTTATTCAGGTACAACGAGCAGTACTTC. Its translation: CASSLFRYNEQYF.

This clonotype has more than one count but fewer than ten. The V and J genes are TRBV29-1 and TRBJ1-1; D unclear. Per the germline V gene, CDR1 is SQVTM and CDR2 is ANQGSEA. The CDR3 sequence is 13 residues long. Trimming left V 4 bases short and J 0 bases short, with 9 bases between. Written as DNA, the CDR3 is TGCAGCGTTGTGCGGCAGATGAACACTGAAGCTTTCTTT. It yields the protein CSVVRQMNTEAFF.

This chain joins TRBV20-1 and TRBJ1-6; 9 bases align to TRBD1. Looked up from germline, CDR1 is DFQATT and CDR2 is SNEGSKA (reference sequence). V gave up 5 bases and J gave up 0 bases; unmatched junction bases: 5. CDR3 size: 16 residues. The CDR3 reads CSADRGFVSYNSPLHF. The CDR3 coding sequence is TGCAGTGCTGACAGGGGGTTCGTCTCCTATAATTCACCCCTCCACTTT.